This record concerns one TCR beta chain sequence. Its antigen remains unknown. Other DNA variants within this sample encode the same CDR3. This PCR relied on a set of 60 Vbeta primers and 13 Jbeta primers. Sequenced by immunoSEQ multiplex PCR; TCRdb stores in-frame clones only, minus some. The table shows 120,000 to 150,000 clones, with roughly 79% occurring only once. CDR1 and CDR2 (germline): MNHEY, SMNVEV (reference sequence). This CDR3 region has 13 residues. The V gene lost 3 bases and the J gene lost 4 bases, with 7 bases spanning the gap. The data belong to a study of cytomegalovirus exposure and HLA in healthy donors. Overall study results and limits: A reported reduction in N-insertions relative to the 666-donor mean was seen in an Asian-associated ancestry cluster in a later analysis.

The rearrangement joins TRBV27 to TRBJ1-5; D gene uncertain. Sequences were obtained from PBMCs. The sequence derives from a male donor in good health and CMV-seronegative. This CDR3 reads CASSLRGNQPQHF. For the CDR3, the DNA is TGTGCCAGCAGTTTGCGGGGAAATCAGCCCCAGCATTTT.